This T cell receptor beta chain was identified in a study of blood T cell repertoires in COVID-19. The CDR3 has 13 residues. Trimming stripped 9 bases from V and 0 bases from J, with 9 bases between. The germline V gene has CDR1 SGHRS and CDR2 YFSETQ. Original processing methods: Nucleated cell number was recorded as an estimate derived from reference gene primer amplification. Sequencing was performed with immunoSEQ multiplex PCR; in TCRdb, only in-frame clones are kept and a portion is missing. D and trimming were read from the DNA, whereas the V and J calls and clone size are those reported in that table. The table includes 200,000 to 300,000 clones, approximately 85% detected once.

J is TRBJ2-2 and V is TRBV5-1; possible D gene TRBD1, 6 bases. This sequence was found in a woman aged 60 to 75 with active or convalescent COVID-19. Sample: peripheral blood. CDR3 DNA sequence: TGCGCCACCAGGACAGCGAACACCGGGGAGCTGTTTTTT. Residues: CATRTANTGELFF.